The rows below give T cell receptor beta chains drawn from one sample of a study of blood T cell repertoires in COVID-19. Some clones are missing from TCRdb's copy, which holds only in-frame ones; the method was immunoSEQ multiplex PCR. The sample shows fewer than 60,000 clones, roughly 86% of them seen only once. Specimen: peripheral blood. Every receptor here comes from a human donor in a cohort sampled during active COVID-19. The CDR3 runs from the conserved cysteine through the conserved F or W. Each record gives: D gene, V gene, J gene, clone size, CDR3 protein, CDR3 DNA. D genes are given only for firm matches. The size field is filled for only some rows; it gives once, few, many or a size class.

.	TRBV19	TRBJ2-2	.	CASRVGAASTGELFF	TGTGCCAGTAGGGTCGGTGCGGCCTCCACCGGGGAGCTGTTTTTT
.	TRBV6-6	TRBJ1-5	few	CASSSGGYQPQHF	TGTGCCAGCAGCTCCGGTGGTTATCAGCCCCAGCATTTT
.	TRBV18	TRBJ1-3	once	CASSPPIISGGNTIYF	TGTGCCAGCTCACCACCGATAATATCAGGTGGAAACACCATATATTTT
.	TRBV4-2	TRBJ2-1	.	CASSQEATEYSYNEQFF	TGTGCCAGCAGCCAAGAAGCGACGGAGTACTCCTACAATGAGCAGTTCTTC
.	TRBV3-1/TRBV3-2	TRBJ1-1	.	CASSQAGLNTEAFF	TGTGCCAGCAGCCAAGCAGGGCTGAACACTGAAGCTTTCTTT
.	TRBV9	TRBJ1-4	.	CASSVSTGSHNEKLFF	TGTGCCAGCAGCGTATCTACAGGCAGTCATAATGAAAAACTGTTTTTT
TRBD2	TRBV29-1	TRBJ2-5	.	CSASGYQETQYF	TGCAGCGCTAGCGGGTACCAAGAGACCCAGTACTTC
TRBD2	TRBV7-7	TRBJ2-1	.	CASSQGLAGYNEQFF	TGTGCCAGCAGCCAGGGACTAGCGGGGTACAATGAGCAGTTCTTC
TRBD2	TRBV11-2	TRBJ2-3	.	CASSLDLWLAGADTQYF	TGTGCCAGCAGCTTAGATCTGTGGCTAGCGGGAGCAGATACGCAGTATTTT
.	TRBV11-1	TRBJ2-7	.	CASSLEASYEQYF	TGTGCCAGCAGTCTCGAGGCGAGCTACGAGCAGTACTTC
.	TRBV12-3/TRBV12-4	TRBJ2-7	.	CASRRTGGFEQYF	TGTGCCAGCAGAAGAACCGGAGGGTTCGAGCAGTACTTC
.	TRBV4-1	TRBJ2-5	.	CASSQGGGGGETQYF	TGCGCCAGCAGCCAAGGGGGCGGTGGCGGAGAGACCCAGTACTTC
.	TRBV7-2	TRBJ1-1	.	CASSLRGAPTEAFF	TGTGCCAGCAGCTTACGGGGGGCTCCTACTGAAGCTTTCTTT
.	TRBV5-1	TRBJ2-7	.	CASSLGGGQGEQYF	TGCGCCAGCAGCTTGGGAGGTGGGCAGGGCGAGCAGTACTTC
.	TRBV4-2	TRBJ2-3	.	CASSSVGGDVTDTQYF	TGTGCCAGCAGCTCTGTCGGGGGAGACGTCACAGATACGCAGTATTTT
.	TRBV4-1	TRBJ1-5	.	CASSQVNRDRSQPQHF	TGCGCCAGCAGCCAAGTTAACAGGGATCGAAGTCAGCCCCAGCATTTT
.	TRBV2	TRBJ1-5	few	CASSESYSNQPQHF	TGTGCCAGCAGTGAAAGCTATAGCAATCAGCCCCAGCATTTT
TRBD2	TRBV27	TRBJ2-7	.	CASSQGLAGTYEQYF	TGTGCCAGCAGTCAGGGACTAGCGGGGACCTACGAGCAGTACTTC
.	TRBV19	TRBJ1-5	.	CASSIGGDSNQPQHF	TGTGCCAGTAGTATCGGCGGGGATAGCAATCAGCCCCAGCATTTT
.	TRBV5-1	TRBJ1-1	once	CASTQGGPNTEAFF	TGCGCCAGTACACAAGGGGGTCCGAACACTGAAGCTTTCTTT
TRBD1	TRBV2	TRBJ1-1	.	CASTAWTGRLNTEAFF	TGTGCCAGCACAGCATGGACAGGGCGATTGAACACTGAAGCTTTCTTT
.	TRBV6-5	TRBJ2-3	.	CASSYAGVSTDTQYF	TGTGCCAGCAGTTACGCCGGGGTCAGCACAGATACGCAGTATTTT
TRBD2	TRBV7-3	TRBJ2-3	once	CASSPRVAGGPRTDTQYF	TGTGCCAGCAGCCCCCGGGTAGCGGGGGGGCCGAGGACAGATACGCAGTATTTT
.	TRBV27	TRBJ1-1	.	CASSWLGAGSMNTEAFF	TGTGCCAGCAGTTGGTTGGGGGCAGGGAGTATGAACACTGAAGCTTTCTTT
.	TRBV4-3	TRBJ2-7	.	CASSQDPDSPYEQYF	TGCGCCAGCAGCCAAGACCCTGACAGCCCCTACGAGCAGTACTTC
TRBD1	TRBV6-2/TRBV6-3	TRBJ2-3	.	CASSYSISGTGGQGDTQYF	TGTGCCAGCAGTTACTCGATCTCCGGGACAGGGGGACAGGGCGATACGCAGTATTTT
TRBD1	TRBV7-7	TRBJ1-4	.	CASSLGTGRRNEKLFF	TGTGCTAGCAGCCTCGGGACAGGGCGCCGAAATGAAAAACTGTTTTTT
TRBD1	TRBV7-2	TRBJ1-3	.	CASSLRTGTGSTIYF	TGTGCCAGCAGCCTAAGGACAGGGACTGGAAGCACCATATATTTT
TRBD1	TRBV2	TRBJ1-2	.	CASSQISGGGYGYTF	TGTGCCAGCAGTCAAATCTCAGGGGGCGGCTATGGCTACACCTTC
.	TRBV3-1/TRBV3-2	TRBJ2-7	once	CASSQVSSYEQYF	TGTGCCAGCAGCCAGGTGAGCTCCTACGAGCAGTACTTC
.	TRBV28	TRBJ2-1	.	CASRQGLLSYNEQFF	TGTGCCAGCAGGCAGGGGCTACTCTCCTACAATGAGCAGTTCTTC
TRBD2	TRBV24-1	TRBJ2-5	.	CATSDLRTGTSGRVETQYF	TGTGCCACCAGTGATTTGCGGACAGGGACTAGCGGGAGGGTAGAGACCCAGTACTTC
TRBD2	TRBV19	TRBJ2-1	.	CASSILAGTYNEQFF	TGTGCCAGTAGTATACTAGCGGGTACCTACAATGAGCAGTTCTTC
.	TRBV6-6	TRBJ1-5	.	CASTLQGGNQPQHF	TGTGCCAGCACTCTACAGGGTGGCAATCAGCCCCAGCATTTT
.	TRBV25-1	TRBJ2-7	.	CASLSRYPPYEQYF	TGTGCCAGCCTGAGCCGTTACCCACCCTACGAGCAGTACTTC
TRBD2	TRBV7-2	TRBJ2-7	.	CASSWTSGYEQYF	TGTGCCAGCAGTTGGACTAGCGGATACGAGCAGTACTTC
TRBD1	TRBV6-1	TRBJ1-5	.	CASREPGTGSQQPQHF	TGTGCCAGCAGGGAACCCGGGACAGGGAGTCAACAGCCCCAGCATTTT
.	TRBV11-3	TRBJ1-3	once	CASSLESGSGNTIYF	TGTGCCAGCAGCTTAGAGTCCGGGTCCGGAAACACCATATATTTT
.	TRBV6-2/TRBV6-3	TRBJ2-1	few	CASSPGYNEQFF	TGTGCCAGCAGTCCGGGATACAATGAGCAGTTCTTC
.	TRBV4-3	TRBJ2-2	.	CASSLAGRHTGELFF	TGCGCCAGCAGCCTGGCGGGGCGGCACACCGGGGAGCTGTTTTTT
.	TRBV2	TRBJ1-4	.	CASSKSGAANEKLFF	TGTGCCAGCAGTAAATCAGGGGCGGCTAATGAAAAACTGTTTTTT
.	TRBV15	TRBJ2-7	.	CATRLRGAPTYEQYF	TGTGCCACCCGGCTTCGTGGAGCGCCCACCTACGAGCAGTACTTC
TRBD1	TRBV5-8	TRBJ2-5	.	CASSKTGTGGGETQYF	TGTGCCAGCAGCAAGACCGGGACAGGGGGAGGAGAGACCCAGTACTTC
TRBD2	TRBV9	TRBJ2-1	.	CASSVAGLAGGDEQFF	TGTGCCAGCAGCGTAGCGGGACTAGCGGGAGGGGATGAGCAGTTCTTC
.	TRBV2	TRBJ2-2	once	CASNSRGELFF	TGTGCCAGCAACTCGCGAGGGGAGCTGTTTTTT
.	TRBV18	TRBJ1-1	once	CASSPRVVGDSTEAFF	TGTGCCAGCTCACCGAGGGTTGTCGGGGATTCCACTGAAGCTTTCTTT
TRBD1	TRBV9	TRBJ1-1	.	CASSVAPMTGSTEAFF	TGTGCCAGCAGCGTAGCTCCCATGACAGGGTCCACTGAAGCTTTCTTT
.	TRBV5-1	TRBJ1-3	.	CASSEGSLNVLRGNTIYF	TGCGCCAGCAGCGAGGGTTCTCTAAACGTTTTGAGAGGAAACACCATATATTTT
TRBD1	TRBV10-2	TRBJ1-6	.	CASSPRDSDNSPLHF	TGCGCCAGCAGTCCCCGGGACAGTGATAATTCACCCCTCCACTTT
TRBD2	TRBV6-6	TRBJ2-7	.	CASSYPRAGVNYEQYF	TGTGCCAGCAGTTACCCCAGAGCGGGAGTTAACTACGAGCAGTACTTC
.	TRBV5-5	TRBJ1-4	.	CASSFAGRPTTNEKLFF	TGTGCCAGCAGCTTCGCAGGCAGGCCGACAACTAATGAAAAACTGTTTTTT
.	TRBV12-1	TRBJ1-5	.	CASSFRDKFNQPQHF	TGTGCCAGCAGCTTTAGGGACAAATTTAATCAGCCCCAGCATTTT
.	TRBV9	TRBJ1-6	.	CASSLQGRSGSPLHF	TGTGCCAGCAGCCTACAGGGTCGAAGTGGATCACCCCTCCACTTT